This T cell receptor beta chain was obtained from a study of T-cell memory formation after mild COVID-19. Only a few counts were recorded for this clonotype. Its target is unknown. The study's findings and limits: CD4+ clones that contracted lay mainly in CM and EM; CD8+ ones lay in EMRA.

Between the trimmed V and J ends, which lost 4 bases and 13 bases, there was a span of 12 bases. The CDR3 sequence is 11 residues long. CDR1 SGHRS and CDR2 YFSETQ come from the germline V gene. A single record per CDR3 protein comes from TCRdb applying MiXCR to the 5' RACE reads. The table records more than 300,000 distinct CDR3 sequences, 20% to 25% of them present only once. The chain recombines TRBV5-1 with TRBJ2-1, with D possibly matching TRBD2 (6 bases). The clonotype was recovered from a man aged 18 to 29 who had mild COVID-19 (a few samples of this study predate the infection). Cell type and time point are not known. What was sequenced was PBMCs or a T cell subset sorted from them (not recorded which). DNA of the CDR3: TGCGCCAGCAGCACCCGACTAGAACAGTTCTTC. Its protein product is CASSTRLEQFF.